This record concerns one T cell receptor (beta chain) sequence. This record comes from a study of T-cell reconstitution after alpha-beta-depleted transplantation in children. TCRbeta library preparation incorporated unique molecular identifiers. Each CDR3 protein gets one entry after TCRdb re-called the PCR reads with MiXCR. Here the sample spans 200,000 to 300,000 distinct CDR3 sequences, roughly 25% being singletons. The CDR3 runs 15 residues. Germline-derived CDR1 and CDR2 are MDHEN and SYDVKM. Unmatched junction bases numbered 2, after V lost 2 bases and J lost 4 bases. The chain is built from TRBV28 and TRBJ2-6, with 7 bases that match TRBD2. Specimen: PBMCs, collected before TCRalphabeta/CD19-depleted stem cell transplant. This TCR came from a girl aged 2 to 10 with Fanconi anemia, due to receive a stem cell transplant. As DNA, the CDR3 is TGTGCCAGCAGTTTAGCGGGGGAAGGGGCCAACGTCCTGACTTTC. Its protein is CASSLAGEGANVLTF.